This passage covers 29 T cell receptor beta chains from one sample sequenced in a study of regulatory T cells in long-lasting Graves disease (dated by TCRdb to 2020 to 2023). The method was multiplex PCR. Sequencing relied on an Illumina HiSeq 4000. CDR3 regions were amplified by Arm-PCR with iRepertoire HTBI primers to construct TCR beta libraries. Clones were called with MiXCR by TCRdb after fastp trimmed the public reads at Q25, and only in-frame beta chains were retained. Entries are consolidated by CDR3 protein sequence, retaining the most common genes and DNA. The sample table records some 220,000 distinct CDR3 sequences; roughly 20% of these occur just once. Jointly, the top ten make up 10% to 15% of the sample. The label giving this sample's time point can be read as: newly diagnosed GD, antithyroid drugs for less than 3 months. RNA was extracted from PBMCs in TRIzol for both TCR sequencing and RNA sequencing.

Separately, the same data were catalogued under a study of T cells in Graves' hyperthyroidism and ophthalmopathy.

The sequenced sample was peripheral blood mononuclear cells (PBMCs), obtained at new diagnosis, from a patient treated with antithyroid drugs. The source is a woman younger than 45 with Graves disease. Donor details come from another sample of the same person, matched by shared clones.

This clonotype has at least ten counts. The genes are TRBV12-3 or TRBV12-4 and TRBJ1-1; TRBD1 matches at 9 bases. The CDR3 has 15 residues. With V trimmed by 5 bases and J by 3 bases, 7 bases remained unmatched. The CDR3 spells CASSPRTGVDTEAFF. The CDR3 DNA sequence: TGTGCCAGCAGTCCCAGGACAGGGGTAGACACTGAAGCTTTCTTT.

This clonotype was found many times. The chain combines TRBV2 with TRBJ2-2, with 8 bases identical to TRBD1. Germline lookup yields CDR1 SNHLY and CDR2 FYNNEI. CDR3 length equals 15 residues. Trimming removed 3 bases from V and 3 bases from J; junction bases left unmatched: 3. CDR3 sequence reads: CASSDRGPDTGELFF. In DNA, the CDR3 is TGTGCCAGCAGTGACAGGGGGCCGGACACCGGGGAGCTGTTTTTT.

For this clonotype: A much more abundant neighbour one base away suggests this may be a read error. The chain links TRBV6-5 to TRBJ1-4; D remains ambiguous. CDR1 MNHEY and CDR2 SVGAGI come from the germline V gene. The CDR3 extends over 18 amino acids. V was shortened by 4 bases and J by 0 bases, with 18 bases between the two germline ends. The CDR3 DNA sequence: TGTGCCAGCAGTTCCTCCCCGGTTATGCCTTCAACTAATGAAAAACTGTTTTTT. Amino acids: CASSSSPVMPSTNEKLFF.

The sample holds many counts of this clonotype. This chain links TRBV6-1 with TRBJ1-2; perhaps TRBD1 as D (5 bases). V lost 1 base and J 4 bases, leaving 16 bases between the germline ends. Germline V gene lookup returns CDR1 MNHNS and CDR2 SASEGT. The CDR3 runs to 16 residues. The CDR3 DNA reads TGTGCCAGCAGTGAAGTGGGGGGGGTGGATGGCTATGGCTACACCTTC. It encodes CASSEVGGVDGYGYTF.

This clonotype has a count of ten or more. V usage is TRBV28 and J usage is TRBJ2-1, with 11 bases that match TRBD2. Germline-derived CDR1 and CDR2 are MDHEN and SYDVKM. Germline trimming cut 8 bases from V and 9 bases from J; bases unmatched to any gene: 6. The CDR3 totals 13 residues. Here the CDR3 reads CASGTSGNSEQFF. Written as DNA, the CDR3 is TGTGCCAGCGGGACTAGCGGCAACAGTGAGCAGTTCTTC.

This clonotype was detected a few times. The V call is TRBV5-1, the J call TRBJ1-4; D call uncertain. Germline CDR1 is SGHRS and CDR2 is YFSETQ. This CDR3 has 17 residues. V was trimmed by 4 bases and J by 0 bases, leaving 16 bases between them. For the CDR3, the DNA is TGCGCCAGCAGCCCAATACTCGGACCGACAACTAATGAAAAACTGTTTTTT. Its protein product is CASSPILGPTTNEKLFF.

This clonotype showed up many times. The rearrangement links TRBV30 to TRBJ2-1; D remains ambiguous. The CDR3 totals 11 residues. V was clipped by 0 bases and J by 9 bases, with 6 bases between them. Germline-derived CDR1 and CDR2 are GTSNPN and SVGIG (reference sequence). For the CDR3, the DNA is TGTGCCTGGAGTGTTTTGACTGAGCAGTTCTTC. It encodes CAWSVLTEQFF.

V and J are TRBV7-2 and TRBJ1-3, with TRBD1 matching 7 bases. V gave up 2 bases and J gave up 4 bases; unmatched junction bases: 11. This CDR3 has 17 amino acids. The V gene's germline CDR1 is SGHTA and CDR2 FQGNSA. The CDR3 loop is CASSLSTGAGEGNTIYF. The CDR3 DNA sequence: TGTGCCAGCAGCTTATCTACAGGGGCAGGGGAGGGAAACACCATATATTTT.

This clonotype was counted ten times or more. The gene calls are TRBV19 and TRBJ1-5; D not certain. CDR3 size: 15 residues. Between the trimmed V and J ends, which lost 3 bases and 0 bases, there was a span of 9 bases. The germline V gene has CDR1 LNHDA and CDR2 SQIVND (reference sequence). The DNA for the CDR3 is TGTGCCAGTAGTATTCAATTAAATAGCAATCAGCCCCAGCATTTT. As protein: CASSIQLNSNQPQHF.

To note about this clonotype: A junction end diverges from the germline sequence, so it may reflect a read error. The chain links TRBV7-9 to TRBJ2-5; 10 nucleotides align to TRBD1. Germline assignment: CDR1 SEHNR and CDR2 FQNEAQ (reference sequence). The CDR3 loop spans 15 amino acids. CDR3 amino acids: CACSFDRGPQETQYF. DNA for the CDR3: TGTGCCTGCAGCTTTGACAGGGGGCCTCAAGAGACCCAGTACTTC.

This clonotype has only a few counts. V and J are TRBV14 and TRBJ1-2, with a weak D call TRBD1 (6 bases). CDR3 length: 14 amino acids. The V gene lost 0 bases and the J gene lost 8 bases, with 13 bases spanning the gap. CDR1 is SGHDN, CDR2 FVKESK, per germline. For the CDR3, the DNA is TGTGCCAGCAGCCAAGAGTTGACAGGCCAAGGCTACACCTTC. It is translated as CASSQELTGQGYTF.

This clonotype was counted many times. This rearrangement joins TRBV15 to TRBJ2-1, with 9 positions matching TRBD2. The length of the CDR3 is 15 residues. V lost 8 bases, J lost 1 base, and 6 bases stayed unmatched. Germline CDR1 is LNHNV and CDR2 is YYDKDF (reference sequence). CDR3: CATVRAGGSYNEQFF. As DNA, the CDR3 is TGTGCCACCGTCCGAGCGGGAGGTTCCTACAATGAGCAGTTCTTC.

Ten or more counts support this clonotype. The V call is TRBV20-1, the J call TRBJ2-7; tentatively, D is TRBD2 (7 bases). V shed 6 bases and J shed 7 bases, with 19 bases lying between them. The germline CDR1 and CDR2 sequences are DFQATT and SNEGSKA (reference sequence). The CDR3 spans 13 residues. The CDR3 DNA reads TGCAGTGCCATGGGGTCGGGGGGCAAAGAGCAGTACTTC. It yields the protein CSAMGSGGKEQYF.

This clonotype was counted ten times or more. The gene calls are TRBV6-1 and TRBJ1-1, with TRBD1 identical over 7 bases. The CDR3 is 14 residues long. Germline lookup yields CDR1 MNHNS and CDR2 SASEGT. V was clipped by 8 bases and J by 0 bases; unmatched bases: 6. CDR3 coding DNA: TGTGCCAGCTGGGACAGAGTCATGAACACTGAAGCTTTCTTT. Amino acids: CASWDRVMNTEAFF.

This clonotype was detected ten times or more. The J gene is TRBJ2-6, the V gene TRBV12-3 or TRBV12-4; TRBD1 matches 7 bases. Trimming cost V 5 bases and J 0 bases; bases outside gene matches: 7. The CDR3 has 17 amino acids. The CDR3 nucleotides read TGTGCCAGCAGTGATACGACAGGGCGCTCTGGGGCCAACGTCCTGACTTTC. It translates to CASSDTTGRSGANVLTF.

This clonotype was found many times. V and J are TRBV18 and TRBJ1-2, with 8 positions matching TRBD1. V dropped 8 bases and J dropped 2; count of bases not matched to a gene: 10. The CDR3 runs 15 residues. CDR1 and CDR2 (germline): KGHSH, LQKENI. As DNA, the CDR3 is TGTGCCAGCCACCATTCCGGACAGGGAAACTATGGCTACACCTTC. This translates into CASHHSGQGNYGYTF.

The genes are TRBV3-1 and TRBJ1-1, with TRBD1 matching 8 bases. V shed 5 bases and J 6 bases; nucleotides not matched to a gene: 8. The CDR3 loop spans 14 amino acids. CDR1 and CDR2 from the germline V gene are LGHDT and YNNKEL (reference sequence). The CDR3 is CASSTARTGPEAFF. CDR3 sequence (DNA): TGTGCCAGCAGCACCGCTCGGACAGGGCCTGAAGCTTTCTTT.

V usage is TRBV5-4 and J usage is TRBJ2-5, with D unclear. The DNA end is a closer match to TRBJ2-1, so the J assignment may be wrong. Germline V gene lookup returns CDR1 SGHNT and CDR2 YYREEE (reference sequence). This CDR3 has 14 amino acids. The CDR3 here is CASSLGLAVHEQFF. CDR3 bases: TGTGCCAGCAGCTTGGGACTGGCGGTCCATGAGCAGTTCTTC.

This clonotype has ten or more counts. The CDR3 reads CASSQRGEAFF. The CDR3 DNA follows: TGTGCCAGCTCACAAAGGGGTGAAGCTTTCTTT. The chain joins TRBV18 to TRBJ1-1, with a weak D call TRBD1 (5 bases). The CDR3 spans 11 residues. Germline V lookup: CDR1 KGHSH, CDR2 LQKENI. V lost 4 bases to trimming and J lost 7 bases, with 7 bases between them.

For this clonotype: Possible read error: a much larger clone is one base away. The V and J genes are TRBV5-8 and TRBJ2-3; D ambiguous. The CDR3 consists of 14 residues. Germline V CDR1 and CDR2: SGHTS, YDEGEE. Trimming removed 4 bases from V and 5 bases from J, with 14 bases in between. The CDR3 bases are TGTGCCAGCAGCGCAACCCTTCTTGGAGATACGCAGTATTTT. Translation: CASSATLLGDTQYF.

The J gene is TRBJ1-1, the V gene TRBV19; tentative D call: TRBD1 (6 bases). Germline loops: CDR1 LNHDA, CDR2 SQIVND (reference sequence). The ends were cut back, 5 bases at V and 3 bases at J, with 22 bases in the middle. This CDR3 is 17 amino acids long. CDR3 region: CASSRQTGTQLDTEAFF. For the CDR3, the DNA is TGTGCCAGTAGTCGCCAAACCGGGACACAGTTGGACACTGAAGCTTTCTTT.

This clonotype was counted ten times or more. This chain joins TRBV12-3 or TRBV12-4 and TRBJ1-5; 7 positions match TRBD1. Losses at the gene ends were 1 base for V and 4 bases for J; bases not matched to a gene: 7. The CDR3 covers 16 residues. In nucleotides, the CDR3 is TGTGCCAGCAGTTTAGGGTCGGGACAGACAAATCAGCCCCAGCATTTT. It yields the protein CASSLGSGQTNQPQHF.

This chain uses TRBV4-1 with TRBJ1-5, with unresolved D. The CDR3 loop spans 17 amino acids. Looked up from germline, CDR1 is MGHRA and CDR2 is YSYEKL. The V end lost 1 base, the J end lost 5 bases, and 18 bases lay between the germline ends. CDR3 in DNA: TGCGCCAGCAGCCAAGTGGGCGCAGGCCTATCATATCAGCCCCAGCATTTT. Encoded protein: CASSQVGAGLSYQPQHF.

This clonotype appeared many times. The V gene is TRBV20-1, the J gene TRBJ2-7; 8 nucleotides match TRBD1. The CDR3 is made up of 15 amino acids. Germline trimming cut 0 bases from V and 5 bases from J; bases unmatched to any gene: 9. Per the germline V gene, CDR1 is DFQATT and CDR2 is SNEGSKA (reference sequence). The CDR3 coding sequence is TGCAGTGCTAGAGATTATAGGACAGGGTACCACGAGCAGTACTTC. Amino acids: CSARDYRTGYHEQYF.

This clonotype has a handful of counts. The chain uses TRBV7-2 and TRBJ1-1; D ambiguous. Germline V lookup: CDR1 SGHTA, CDR2 FQGNSA. The CDR3 runs to 14 residues. Between the trimmed V and J ends, which lost 4 bases and 1 base, there was a span of 10 bases. The CDR3 spells CASSSSNRNTEAFF. In nucleotides, the CDR3 is TGTGCCAGCAGCTCCTCTAATAGGAACACTGAAGCTTTCTTT. Full variable domain (rest looked up from reference TRBV7-2 and TRBJ1-1): GAGVSQSPSNKVTEKGKDVELRCDPISGHTALYWYRQSLGQGLEFLIYFQGNSAPDKSGLPSDRFSAERTGGSVSTLTIQRTQQEDSAVYLCASSSSNRNTEAFFGQGTRLTVV.

This clonotype has ten or more counts. The chain employs TRBV18 and TRBJ1-6; D is ambiguous. V shed 6 bases and J shed 8 bases, with 11 bases lying between them. The germline V gene has CDR1 KGHSH and CDR2 LQKENI. This CDR3 comprises 13 residues. This CDR3 is CASSFGSDSPLHF. As DNA, the CDR3 is TGTGCCAGCTCCTTCGGGAGCGATTCACCCCTCCACTTT.

This CDR3 is CASSSGGSTDTQYF. The CDR3 nucleotides read TGTGCCAGCTCATCAGGGGGTAGTACAGATACGCAGTATTTT. The V gene is TRBV18, the J gene TRBJ2-3, with 7 bases lining up with TRBD1. The V gene end was trimmed by 5 bases and the J gene end by 3 bases; junction bases not matched to a gene: 5. The germline V gene encodes CDR1 KGHSH and CDR2 LQKENI. This CDR3 has 14 amino acids.

This clonotype was observed many times. The chain uses TRBV7-2 and TRBJ1-2; perhaps TRBD1 as D (6 bases). The germline V gene encodes CDR1 SGHTA and CDR2 FQGNSA. V was trimmed by 1 base and J by 7 bases, leaving 13 bases between them. The CDR3 totals 14 residues. The DNA for the CDR3 is TGTGCCAGCAGCTTAGGAGCTGGGGGCGGTGGCTACACCTTC. Translation: CASSLGAGGGGYTF.

This clonotype appeared many times. This rearrangement joins TRBV3-1 to TRBJ1-4; no clear D. The CDR3 contains 14 residues. CDR1 is LGHDT, CDR2 YNNKEL, per germline (reference sequence). The V and J ends lost 1 base and 3 bases respectively, with 6 bases between them. As DNA, the CDR3 is TGTGCCAGCAGCCAAGGGCCAGCTAATGAAAAACTGTTTTTT. Protein sequence: CASSQGPANEKLFF.